The 5 T cell receptor beta chains listed next were all sequenced from one sample in a study of blood T cell repertoires in COVID-19. Produced via immunoSEQ multiplex PCR; TCRdb's table is partial and in-frame only. Of around 300,000 clones listed, about 88% are singletons. The sequencing input was peripheral blood. Every receptor here comes from a woman aged 70-85 years with COVID-19, enrolled during active disease.

The chain employs TRBV10-3 and TRBJ2-1, with TRBD1 identical over 8 bases. Germline V lookup: CDR1 ENHRY, CDR2 SYGVKD. This CDR3 has 15 residues. V was clipped by 4 bases and J by 0 bases; unmatched bases: 2. CDR3 region: CAISADRGSYNEQFF. In DNA, the CDR3 is TGTGCCATCAGTGCAGACAGGGGCTCCTACAATGAGCAGTTCTTC.

This rearrangement joins TRBV27 to TRBJ1-6; TRBD1 matches 8 bases. The CDR3 is 14 amino acids. Germline-derived CDR1 and CDR2 are MNHEY and SMNVEV (reference sequence). V shed 3 bases and J 7 bases; nucleotides not matched to a gene: 2. CDR3 amino acids: CASSFRGLNSPLHF. DNA of the CDR3: TGTGCCAGCAGTTTCAGGGGGCTGAATTCACCCCTCCACTTT.

The chain links TRBV30 to TRBJ2-3, with D perhaps matching TRBD2 (6 bases). The CDR3 is made up of 16 amino acids. V was trimmed by 0 bases and J by 2 bases, leaving 15 bases between them. Germline loops: CDR1 GTSNPN, CDR2 SVGIG (reference sequence). CDR3 nucleotides: TGTGCCTGGAGTGTACTAAGCGGGCTTTCCACAGATACGCAGTATTTT. It codes for CAWSVLSGLSTDTQYF.

The J gene is TRBJ1-5, the V gene TRBV28; possible D gene TRBD1, 5 bases. Trimming pared 4 bases from V and 7 bases from J, leaving 8 bases between. There are 12 residues in the CDR3. Germline V gene lookup returns CDR1 MDHEN and CDR2 SYDVKM. For the CDR3, the DNA is TGTGCCAGCAGTTCAGGGTCCCAGCCCCAGCATTTT. Amino acid sequence: CASSSGSQPQHF. The variable domain in full, with the rest retrieved from reference TRBV28 and TRBJ1-5, is DVKVTQSSRYLVKRTGEKVFLECVQDMDHENMFWYRQDPGLGLRLIYFSYDVKMKEKGDIPEGYSVSREKKERFSLILESASTNQTSMYLCASSSGSQPQHFGDGTRLSIL.

The chain employs TRBV28 and TRBJ2-3, with TRBD2 as a possible D gene (6 bases). The CDR3 consists of 15 residues. Germline-derived CDR1 and CDR2 are MDHEN and SYDVKM. Trimming stripped 4 bases from V and 1 base from J, with 12 bases between. CDR3 residues: CASSSPGVGTDTQYF. The CDR3 DNA is TGTGCCAGCAGTTCCCCGGGGGTGGGCACAGATACGCAGTATTTT.